This T cell receptor (beta chain) originates from a study of CD8+CD57+ T cells in acquired aplastic anemia. For the study at large: Mean yield of DNA from sorted CD4+ and CD8+ cells was 2.5 to 4 ug.

General study findings and limits: Between the patient and control groups, CD8+ Simpson's diversity did not differ significantly. Almost 30 CD8+ CDR3 sequences occurred in both the patients and the controls.

V was pared by 1 base and J by 1 base, with 3 bases of the junction left unmatched. The CDR3 length is 17 residues. Per germline, CDR1 LGHNA and CDR2 YSLEER. All patients picked for sequencing had shown, by flow cytometry, an expansion of CD8+CD57+ cells. Patient blood was sampled before any therapy had been received. Genomic DNA acted as the template from which TCR beta VDJ combination and CDR3 sequence profiling were carried out. TCRdb itself ran the reads through MiXCR, one entry per CDR3 protein. The sample records about 160,000 distinct CDR3 sequences, about 64% being singletons. A remark on this clonotype: Its target is unknown.

V gene TRBV4-3 combines with J gene TRBJ1-5, with 11 bases lining up with TRBD1. The source of this sequence is a human donor with aplastic anemia. The sample taken for sequencing was sorted CD4+, CD8+, or CD8+CD57+ T cells (not recorded which) from PBMCs. The CDR3 region has the DNA TGCGCCAGCAGCCAAGCGGACAGGGGGCTAAGCAATCAGCCCCAGCATTTT. Translating it yields CASSQADRGLSNQPQHF.